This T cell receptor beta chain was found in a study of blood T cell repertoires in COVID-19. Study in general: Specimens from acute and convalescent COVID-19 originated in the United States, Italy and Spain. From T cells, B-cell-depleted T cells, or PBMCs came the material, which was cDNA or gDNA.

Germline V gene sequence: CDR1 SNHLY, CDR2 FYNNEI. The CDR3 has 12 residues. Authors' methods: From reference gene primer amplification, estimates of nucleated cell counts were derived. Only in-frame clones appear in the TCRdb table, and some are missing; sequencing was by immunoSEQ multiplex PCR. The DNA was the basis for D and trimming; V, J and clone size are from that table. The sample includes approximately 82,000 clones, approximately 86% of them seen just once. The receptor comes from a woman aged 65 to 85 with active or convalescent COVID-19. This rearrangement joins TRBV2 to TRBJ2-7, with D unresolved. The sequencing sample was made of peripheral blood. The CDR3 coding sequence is TGTGCAAGTACCCGAGGTTCCTACGAGCAGTACTTC. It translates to CASTRGSYEQYF.